This TCR beta chain was found in a study of T-cell reconstitution after alpha-beta-depleted transplantation in children. Study-wide results and limits: T-cell numbers and diversity, one year after transplant, stemmed largely from T cells that were newly produced. For some patients, TCRbeta diversity was high at day 60 because of recipient T cells and thymic progenitors that survived. Reported findings indicate that, about two months after transplant, alpha-beta T cells came from several hundred expanded clones, which were derived from non-depleted graft cells.

Germline V gene sequence: CDR1 SGHTA, CDR2 FQGTGA. The CDR3 runs 16 residues. Trimming pared 5 bases from V and 3 bases from J, leaving 18 bases between. Molecular barcoding with unique molecular identifiers was used for the TCRbeta library. TCRdb re-analysed the PCR reads in MiXCR, keeping a single row per CDR3 protein. The table has nearly 250,000 distinct CDR3 sequences, 8.2% seen once. This clonotype was seen repeatedly, ten times or more. No antigen is known for it. This TCR derives from a male patient younger than 18 who had a stem cell transplant for acute lymphoblastic leukemia, so the T cells may come from the graft donor. This specimen was PBMCs, mostly from graft donor cells, taken 180 days after TCRalphabeta/CD19-depleted stem cell transplant. The chain carries TRBV7-3 and TRBJ2-3, with no clear D. CDR3 loop: CASSPPPRYWTDTQYF. DNA of the CDR3: TGTGCCAGCAGCCCGCCACCTAGATATTGGACAGATACGCAGTATTTT.